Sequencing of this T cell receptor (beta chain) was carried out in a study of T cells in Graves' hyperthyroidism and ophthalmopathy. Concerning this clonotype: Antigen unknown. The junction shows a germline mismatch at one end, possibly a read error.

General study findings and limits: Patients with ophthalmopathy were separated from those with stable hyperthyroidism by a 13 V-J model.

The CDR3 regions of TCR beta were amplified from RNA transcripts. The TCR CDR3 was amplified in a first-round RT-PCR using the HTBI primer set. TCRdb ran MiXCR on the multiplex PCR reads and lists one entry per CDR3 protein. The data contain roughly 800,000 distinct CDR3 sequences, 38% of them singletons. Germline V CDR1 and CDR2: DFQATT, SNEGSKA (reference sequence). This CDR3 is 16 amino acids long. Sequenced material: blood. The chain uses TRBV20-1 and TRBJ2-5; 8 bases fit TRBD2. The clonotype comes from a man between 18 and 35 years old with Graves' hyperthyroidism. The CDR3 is CSAPTLTSAWGETQYF. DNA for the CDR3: TGCAGTGCCCCGACCTTGACTAGCGCCTGGGGGGAGACCCAGTACTTT.